This TCR beta chain was obtained from a study of blood T cell repertoires in COVID-19. On this clone: The same CDR3 can be traced to other DNA sequences in this sample.

V was shortened by 0 bases and J by 2 bases, with 5 bases between the two germline ends. Looked up from germline, CDR1 is GTSNPN and CDR2 is SVGIG (reference sequence). The CDR3 extends over 13 amino acids. In the original analysis: Amplification from reference gene primers served as the basis for estimated nucleated cell counts. Here immunoSEQ multiplex PCR was the method, and the copy in TCRdb shows in-frame clones only, minus some. Clone size and V and J calls were adopted from that table, with D and trimming inferred from the DNA. The repertoire includes fewer than 350,000 clones, about 83% of them detected once, and 5.5% to 7% sits in the top ten. Symptom resolution, clearance, or two negative PCRs marked the recovered donors of Cohort 3.

The sample consisted of PBMCs or T cells enriched from blood (not recorded which). The source of this sequence is a woman in her thirties or forties who had recovered from COVID-19. The V gene is TRBV30, the J gene TRBJ1-5; the D gene is possibly TRBD1 (5 bases). The CDR3 nucleotides read TGTGCCTGGAGTGTACAGGGCAATCAGCCCCAGCATTTT. This codes for CAWSVQGNQPQHF.